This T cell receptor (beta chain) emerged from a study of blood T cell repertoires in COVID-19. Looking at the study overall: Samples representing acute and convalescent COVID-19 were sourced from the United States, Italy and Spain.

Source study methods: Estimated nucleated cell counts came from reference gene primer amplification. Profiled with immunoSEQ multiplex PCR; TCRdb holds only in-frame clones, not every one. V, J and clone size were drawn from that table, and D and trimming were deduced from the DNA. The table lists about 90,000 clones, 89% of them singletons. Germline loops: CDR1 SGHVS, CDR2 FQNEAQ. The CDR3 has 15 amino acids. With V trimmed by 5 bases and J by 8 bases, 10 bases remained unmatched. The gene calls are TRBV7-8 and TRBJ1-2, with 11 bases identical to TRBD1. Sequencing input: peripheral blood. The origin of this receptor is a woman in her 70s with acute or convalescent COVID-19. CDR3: CASSARTGGPRGYTF. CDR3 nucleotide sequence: TGTGCCAGCAGCGCGCGGACAGGGGGCCCGAGGGGCTACACCTTC.